This section outlines one T cell receptor beta chain sequence together with its context. Its antigen remains unidentified. Germline trimming cut 1 base from V and 1 base from J; bases unmatched to any gene: 6. The germline V gene encodes CDR1 SGHTA and CDR2 FQGNSA. This CDR3 is 17 amino acids long. The treatment was: oral pan-JAK inhibitor, 5-10 mg twice daily. Samples from alopecia areata patients were lesional scalp punch biopsies and peripheral blood. Sorting from PBMCs produced CD4+ and CD8+ T cells. RNA was isolated and reverse transcribed to cDNA, the sequencing template. The data were produced by immunoSEQ multiplex PCR, yet TCRdb's version contains in-frame clones alone and is incomplete. The data show some 98,000 clones, 60% to 75% seen once. The data are from a study of CD8+ T cells in alopecia areata. Overall study: At a dose of 5 to 10 mg twice daily, oral tofacitinib was given to treated patients. Overall study findings and caveats: Many expanded lesional clones persisted in scalp and blood during tofacitinib treatment.

The receptor was isolated from a human donor with alopecia areata. This chain joins TRBV7-2 and TRBJ2-2; 7 nucleotides line up with TRBD2. The specimen comprised CD8+ T cells sorted from blood, sampled at week 4, from a patient treated with tofacitinib. The CDR3 sequence: CASSLGLRGGNTGELFF. CDR3 nucleotides: TGTGCCAGCAGCTTAGGATTGCGCGGGGGGAACACCGGGGAGCTGTTTTTT.